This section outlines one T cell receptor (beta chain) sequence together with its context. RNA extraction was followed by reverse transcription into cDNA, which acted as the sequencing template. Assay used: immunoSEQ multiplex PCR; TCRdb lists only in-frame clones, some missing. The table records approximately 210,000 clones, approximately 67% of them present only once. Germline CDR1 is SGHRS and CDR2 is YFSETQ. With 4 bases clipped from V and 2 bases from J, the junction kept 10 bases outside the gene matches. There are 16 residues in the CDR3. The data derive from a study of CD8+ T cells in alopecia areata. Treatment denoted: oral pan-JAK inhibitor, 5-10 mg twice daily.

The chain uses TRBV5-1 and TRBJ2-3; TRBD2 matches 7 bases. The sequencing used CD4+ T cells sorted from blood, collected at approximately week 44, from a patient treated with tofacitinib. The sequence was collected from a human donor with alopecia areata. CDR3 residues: CASSAGTNPNTDTQYF. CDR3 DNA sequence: TGCGCCAGCAGCGCAGGGACTAACCCGAACACAGATACGCAGTATTTT. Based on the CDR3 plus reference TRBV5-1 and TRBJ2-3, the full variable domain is KAGVTQTPRYLIKTRGQQVTLSCSPISGHRSVSWYQQTPGQGLQFLFEYFSETQRNKGNFPGRFSGRQFSNSRSEMNVSTLELGDSALYLCASSAGTNPNTDTQYFGPGTRLTVL.